The source of this TCR beta chain is a study of T cells of healthy individuals. Each CDR3 protein is one row after TCRdb ran MiXCR on the 5' RACE reads. The sample lists 40,000 to 60,000 distinct CDR3 sequences; roughly 14% were seen once. This clonotype was detected only a few times. CDR3 length: 12 residues. Looked up from germline, CDR1 is DFQATT and CDR2 is SNEGSKA (reference sequence). This receptor was taken from a human donor in good health. This chain uses TRBV20-1 with TRBJ1-3, with TRBD1 as a possible D gene (5 bases). The CDR3 spells CSTGGAGNTIYF. The CDR3 DNA is TGCAGCACTGGGGGTGCTGGAAACACCATATATTTT.